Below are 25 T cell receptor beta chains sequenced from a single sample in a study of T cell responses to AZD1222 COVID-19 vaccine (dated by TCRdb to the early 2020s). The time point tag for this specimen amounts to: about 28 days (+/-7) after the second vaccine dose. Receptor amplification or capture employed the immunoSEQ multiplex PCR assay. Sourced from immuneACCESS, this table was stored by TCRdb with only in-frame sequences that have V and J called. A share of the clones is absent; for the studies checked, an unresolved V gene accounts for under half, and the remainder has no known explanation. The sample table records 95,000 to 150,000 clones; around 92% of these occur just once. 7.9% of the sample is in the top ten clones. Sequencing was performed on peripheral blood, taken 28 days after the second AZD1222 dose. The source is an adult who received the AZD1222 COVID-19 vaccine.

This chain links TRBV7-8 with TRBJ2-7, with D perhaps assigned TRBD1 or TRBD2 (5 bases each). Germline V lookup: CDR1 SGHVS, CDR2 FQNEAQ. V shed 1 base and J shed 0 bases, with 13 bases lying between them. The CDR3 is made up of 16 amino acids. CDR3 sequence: CASSLDFSGSSYEQYF. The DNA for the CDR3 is TGTGCCAGCAGCTTAGATTTTTCAGGGAGCTCCTACGAGCAGTACTTC.

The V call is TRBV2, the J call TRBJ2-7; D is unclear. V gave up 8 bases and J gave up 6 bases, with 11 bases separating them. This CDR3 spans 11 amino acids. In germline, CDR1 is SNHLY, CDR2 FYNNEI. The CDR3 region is CASEVGGEQYF. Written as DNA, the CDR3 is TGTGCCAGCGAAGTAGGCGGCGAGCAGTACTTC.

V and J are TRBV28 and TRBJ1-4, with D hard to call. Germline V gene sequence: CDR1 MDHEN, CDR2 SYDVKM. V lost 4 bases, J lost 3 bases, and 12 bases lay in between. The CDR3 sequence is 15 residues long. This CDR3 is CASSSPTSANEKLFF. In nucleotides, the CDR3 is TGTGCCAGCAGTTCCCCGACAAGCGCTAATGAAAAACTGTTTTTT.

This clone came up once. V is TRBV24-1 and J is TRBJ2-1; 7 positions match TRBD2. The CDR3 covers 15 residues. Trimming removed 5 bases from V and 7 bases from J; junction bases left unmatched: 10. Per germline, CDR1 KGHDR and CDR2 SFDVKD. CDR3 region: CATSGVSSGQNEQFF. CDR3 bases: TGTGCCACCAGTGGGGTGAGTAGCGGGCAAAATGAGCAGTTCTTC.

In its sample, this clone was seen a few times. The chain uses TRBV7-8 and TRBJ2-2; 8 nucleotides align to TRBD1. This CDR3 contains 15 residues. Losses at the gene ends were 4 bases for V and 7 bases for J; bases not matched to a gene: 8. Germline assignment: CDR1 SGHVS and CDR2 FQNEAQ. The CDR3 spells CASSYKSRGLGELFF. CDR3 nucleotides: TGTGCCAGCAGCTACAAAAGCAGGGGGCTCGGGGAGCTGTTTTTT.

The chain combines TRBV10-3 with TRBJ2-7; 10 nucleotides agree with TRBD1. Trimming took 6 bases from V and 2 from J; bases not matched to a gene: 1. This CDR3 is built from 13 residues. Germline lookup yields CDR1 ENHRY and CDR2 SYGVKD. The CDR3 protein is CAISGTGAYEQYF. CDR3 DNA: TGTGCCATCAGCGGGACAGGGGCCTACGAGCAGTACTTC.

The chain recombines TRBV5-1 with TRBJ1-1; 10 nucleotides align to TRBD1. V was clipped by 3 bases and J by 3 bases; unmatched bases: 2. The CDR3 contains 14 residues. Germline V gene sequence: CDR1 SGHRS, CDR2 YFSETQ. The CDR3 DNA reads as TGCGCCAGCAGCTCCGGGACAGGGGACACTGAAGCTTTCTTT. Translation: CASSSGTGDTEAFF.

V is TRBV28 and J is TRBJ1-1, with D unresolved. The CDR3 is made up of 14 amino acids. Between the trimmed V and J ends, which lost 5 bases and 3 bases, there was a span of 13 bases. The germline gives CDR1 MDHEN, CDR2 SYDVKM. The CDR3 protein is CASSPHVQDTEAFF. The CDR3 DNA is TGTGCCAGCAGTCCCCATGTCCAAGACACTGAAGCTTTCTTT.

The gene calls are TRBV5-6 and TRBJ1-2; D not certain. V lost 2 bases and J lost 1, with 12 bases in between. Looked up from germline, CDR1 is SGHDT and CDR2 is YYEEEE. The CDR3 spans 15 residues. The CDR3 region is CASSFDLTGNYGYTF. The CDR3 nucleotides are TGTGCCAGCAGCTTTGATTTGACTGGTAACTATGGCTACACCTTC.

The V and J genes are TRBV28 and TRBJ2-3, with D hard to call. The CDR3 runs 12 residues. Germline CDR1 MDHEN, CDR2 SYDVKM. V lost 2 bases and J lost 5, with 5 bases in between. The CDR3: CASSLMEDTQYF. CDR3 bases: TGTGCCAGCAGTTTAATGGAAGATACGCAGTATTTT.

The CDR3 coding sequence is TGTGCCAGCAGGTTAGCGGGAGAAGAGACCCAGTACTTC. Amino acids: CASRLAGEETQYF. V is TRBV6-5 and J is TRBJ2-5, with 9 bases lining up with TRBD2. This CDR3 has 13 residues. V was clipped by 6 bases and J by 3 bases; unmatched bases: 2. CDR1 and CDR2 (germline): MNHEY, SVGAGI.

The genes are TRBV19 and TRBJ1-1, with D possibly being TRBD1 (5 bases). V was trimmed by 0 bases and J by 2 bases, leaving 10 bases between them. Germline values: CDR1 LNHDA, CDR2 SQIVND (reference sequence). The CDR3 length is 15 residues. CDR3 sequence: CASSIDRGLNTEAFF. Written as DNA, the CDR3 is TGTGCCAGTAGTATAGATCGGGGCCTAAACACTGAAGCTTTCTTT.

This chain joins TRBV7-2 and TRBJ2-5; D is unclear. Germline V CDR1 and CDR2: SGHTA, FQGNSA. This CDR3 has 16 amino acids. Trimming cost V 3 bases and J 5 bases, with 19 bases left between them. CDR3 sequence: CASSLPGYEDRETQYF. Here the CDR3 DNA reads TGTGCCAGCAGCTTGCCCGGCTACGAGGATCGGGAGACCCAGTACTTC.

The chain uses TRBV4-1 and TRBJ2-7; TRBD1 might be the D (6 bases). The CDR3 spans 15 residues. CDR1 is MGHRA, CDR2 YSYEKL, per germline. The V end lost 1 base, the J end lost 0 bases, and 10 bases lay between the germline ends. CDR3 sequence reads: CASSQGTARSYEQYF. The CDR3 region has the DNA TGCGCCAGCAGCCAAGGGACAGCCCGCTCCTACGAGCAGTACTTC.

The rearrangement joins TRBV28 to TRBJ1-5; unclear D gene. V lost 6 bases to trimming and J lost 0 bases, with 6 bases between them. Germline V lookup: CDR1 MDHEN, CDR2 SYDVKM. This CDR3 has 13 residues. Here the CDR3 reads CASRADSNQPQHF. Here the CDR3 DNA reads TGTGCCAGCAGGGCGGATAGCAATCAGCCCCAGCATTTT.

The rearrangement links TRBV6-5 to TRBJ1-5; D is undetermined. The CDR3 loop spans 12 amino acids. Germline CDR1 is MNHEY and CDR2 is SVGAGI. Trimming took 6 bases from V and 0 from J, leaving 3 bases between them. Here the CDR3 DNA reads TGTGCCAGCAGGGATAGCAATCAGCCCCAGCATTTT. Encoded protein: CASRDSNQPQHF.

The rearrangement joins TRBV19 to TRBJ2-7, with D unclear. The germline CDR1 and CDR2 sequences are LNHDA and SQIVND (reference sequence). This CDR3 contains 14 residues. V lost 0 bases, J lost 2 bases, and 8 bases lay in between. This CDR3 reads CASSIDGSTYEQYF. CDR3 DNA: TGTGCCAGTAGTATAGATGGCTCTACCTACGAGCAGTACTTC.

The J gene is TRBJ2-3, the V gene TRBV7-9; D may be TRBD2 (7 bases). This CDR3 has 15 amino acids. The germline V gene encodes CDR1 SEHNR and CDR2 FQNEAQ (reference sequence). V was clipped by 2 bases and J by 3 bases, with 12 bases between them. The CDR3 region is CASSLTGGGTDTQYF. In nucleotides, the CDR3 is TGTGCCAGCAGCTTAACGGGGGGCGGGACAGATACGCAGTATTTT.

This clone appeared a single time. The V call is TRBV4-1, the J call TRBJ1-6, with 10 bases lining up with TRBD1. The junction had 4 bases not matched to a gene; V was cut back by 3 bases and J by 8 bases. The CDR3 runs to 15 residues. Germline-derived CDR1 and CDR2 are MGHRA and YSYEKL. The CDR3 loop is CASSQGQGRDSPLHF. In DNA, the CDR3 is TGCGCCAGCAGCCAGGGACAGGGGAGAGATTCACCCCTCCACTTT.

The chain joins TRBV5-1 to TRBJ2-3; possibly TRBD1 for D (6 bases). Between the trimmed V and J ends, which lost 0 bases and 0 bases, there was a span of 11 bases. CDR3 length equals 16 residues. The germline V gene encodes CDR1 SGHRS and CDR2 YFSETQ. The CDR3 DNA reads TGCGCCAGCAGCTTGGAAGGGGGTAGTAGCACAGATACGCAGTATTTT. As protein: CASSLEGGSSTDTQYF.

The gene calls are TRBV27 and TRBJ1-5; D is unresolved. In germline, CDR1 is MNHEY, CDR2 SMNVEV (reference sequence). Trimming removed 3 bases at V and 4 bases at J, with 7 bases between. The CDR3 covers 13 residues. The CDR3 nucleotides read TGTGCCAGCAGTTTTGGCGGTAATCAGCCCCAGCATTTT. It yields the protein CASSFGGNQPQHF.

CDR3 sequence reads: CASSLWTETDTQYF. The CDR3 DNA reads as TGTGCCAGCAGTTTATGGACGGAAACAGATACGCAGTATTTT. The chain couples TRBV27 to TRBJ2-3; no clear D gene. V gave up 1 base and J gave up 3 bases, with 8 bases separating them. CDR3 length equals 14 residues. CDR1 and CDR2 from the germline V gene are MNHEY and SMNVEV (reference sequence).

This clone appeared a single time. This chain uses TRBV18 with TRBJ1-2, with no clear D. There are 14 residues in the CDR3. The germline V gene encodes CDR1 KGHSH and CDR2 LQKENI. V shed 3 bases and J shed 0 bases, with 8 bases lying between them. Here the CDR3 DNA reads TGTGCCAGCTCACCCACCGAAACTAACTATGGCTACACCTTC. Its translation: CASSPTETNYGYTF.

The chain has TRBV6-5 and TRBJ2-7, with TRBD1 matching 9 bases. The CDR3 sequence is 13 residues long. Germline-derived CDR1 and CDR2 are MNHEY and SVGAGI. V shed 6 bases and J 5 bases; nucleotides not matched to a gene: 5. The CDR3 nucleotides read TGTGCCAGCAGATTGACAGGGGGGGACGAGCAGTACTTC. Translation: CASRLTGGDEQYF.

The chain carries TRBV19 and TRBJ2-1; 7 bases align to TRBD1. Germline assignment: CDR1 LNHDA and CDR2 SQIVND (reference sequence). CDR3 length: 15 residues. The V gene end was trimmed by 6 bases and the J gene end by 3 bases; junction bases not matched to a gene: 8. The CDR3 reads CASRIRQGDYNEQFF. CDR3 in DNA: TGTGCCAGTAGGATAAGGCAGGGGGACTACAATGAGCAGTTCTTC.